This TCR beta chain stems from a study of Ad26.COV2.S vaccination and SARS-CoV-2 variants. At the level of the study: Sample donor was a member of the COV1001 Ad26.COV2.S trial arm. Study-level results: Total responses of T cells may have been underestimated by the analyses of TCR breadth and depth.

Treatment here: some 19 received Ad26.COV2.S at low or high dose, single or two shots; about 5 received placebo; per-sample allocation not given. Following the first vaccine or placebo injection, samples were taken on day 63. The repertoire was sequenced with immunoSEQ multiplex PCR; TCRdb's copy has only in-frame clones and lacks some. This table has approximately 350,000 clones, around 87% appearing once. About this clone itself: Its antigen remains unknown.

The CDR3 contains 15 residues. V lost 1 base and J lost 1; bases outside the gene matches: 1. CDR1 is LGHNA, CDR2 YSLEER, per germline. Material: peripheral blood, obtained in a trial of Ad26.COV2.S vaccine versus placebo. The sequence came from a person between 18 and 65 years old who received the Ad26.COV2.S COVID-19 vaccine or a placebo. This chain joins TRBV4-3 and TRBJ2-3, with 8 bases aligning to TRBD1. CDR3 sequence (DNA): TGCGCCAGCAGCCAAGCGGGACAGGGCACAGATACGCAGTATTTT. Its translation is CASSQAGQGTDTQYF.